This T cell receptor beta chain derives from a study of CD8+CD57+ T cells in acquired aplastic anemia. For CDR3 and TCR beta VDJ profiling, genomic DNA was the template used. One entry per CDR3 protein, called by TCRdb with MiXCR from the reads. The sample yields 180,000 or so distinct CDR3 sequences, under 50% seen once. This clonotype was counted at least ten times. Sequencing involved patients with CD8+CD57+ cell expansion previously shown by flow cytometry. The sample comprised sorted CD4+, CD8+, or CD8+CD57+ T cells (not recorded which) from PBMCs. The TCR was taken from a human donor with aplastic anemia.

In DNA form, the CDR3 reads TGTGCCAGTAGTATGCGGGGTCCAAATGAAAAACTGTTTTTT. This codes for CASSMRGPNEKLFF. The chain employs TRBV19 and TRBJ1-4; D gene ambiguous. CDR3 length: 14 residues. The germline CDR1 and CDR2 sequences are LNHDA and SQIVND (reference sequence). Trimming left V 3 bases short and J 5 bases short, with 10 bases between. Full variable domain (missing parts from reference TRBV19 and TRBJ1-4): DGGITQSPKYLFRKEGQNVTLSCEQNLNHDAMYWYRQDPGQGLRLIYYSQIVNDFQKGDIAEGYSVSREKKESFPLTVTSAQKNPTAFYLCASSMRGPNEKLFFGSGTQLSVL.